The sample holds a few counts of the clone carrying this TCR beta chain. Its antigen is not known. A single record per CDR3 protein comes from TCRdb applying MiXCR to the 5' RACE reads. The table lists about 260,000 distinct CDR3 sequences, over 4.5% of them singletons. This sample stems from a study of T cells after yellow fever vaccination. Study-level points and caveats: The CD4 compartment and the CD8 compartment contained a small share of clonotypes in common. Secondary responses were weaker yet peaked faster, day 5 versus 15. The study re-detected most primary-vaccination clones after the booster (about 95% CD4, roughly 85% CD8).

The CDR3 contains 15 residues. Germline values: CDR1 SGHTA, CDR2 FQGNSA. Trimming removed 5 bases at V and 2 bases at J, with 16 bases between. The chain combines TRBV7-2 with TRBJ2-7; maybe TRBD1 (6 bases). The sequencing used CD4+ T cells sorted from PBMCs, collected on the day of the yellow fever booster vaccination. The origin of this receptor is a man younger than 35 who received the YFV17D yellow fever vaccine. The CDR3 region has the DNA TGTGCCAGCAGCCGTCCGGGACAAGGGACCTACGAGCAGTACTTC. Translating gives CASSRPGQGTYEQYF.